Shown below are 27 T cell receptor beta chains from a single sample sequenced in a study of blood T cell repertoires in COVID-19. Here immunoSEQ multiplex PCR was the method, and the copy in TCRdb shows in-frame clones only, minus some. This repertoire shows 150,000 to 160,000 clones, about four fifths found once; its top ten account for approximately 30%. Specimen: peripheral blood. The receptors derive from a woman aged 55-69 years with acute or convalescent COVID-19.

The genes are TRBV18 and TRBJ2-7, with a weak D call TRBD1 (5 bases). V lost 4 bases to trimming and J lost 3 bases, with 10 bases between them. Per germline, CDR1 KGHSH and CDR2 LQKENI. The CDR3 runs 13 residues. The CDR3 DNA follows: TGTGCCAGCTCACTCGACAGAAGCTACGAGCAGTACTTC. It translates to CASSLDRSYEQYF.

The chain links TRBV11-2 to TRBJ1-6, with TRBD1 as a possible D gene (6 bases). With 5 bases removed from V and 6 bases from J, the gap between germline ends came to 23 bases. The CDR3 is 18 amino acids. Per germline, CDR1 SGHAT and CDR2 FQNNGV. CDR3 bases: TGTGCCAGCAGCCGGGGAGGGGGGGCGCGAAGTACTAATTCACCCCTCCACTTT. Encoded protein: CASSRGGGARSTNSPLHF.

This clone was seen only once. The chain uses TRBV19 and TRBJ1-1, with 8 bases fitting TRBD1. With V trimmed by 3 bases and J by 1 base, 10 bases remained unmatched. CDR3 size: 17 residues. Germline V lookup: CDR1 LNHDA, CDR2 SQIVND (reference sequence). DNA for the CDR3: TGTGCCAGTAGTATCCGATTCGGCACAGGGGGGAACACTGAAGCTTTCTTT. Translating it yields CASSIRFGTGGNTEAFF.

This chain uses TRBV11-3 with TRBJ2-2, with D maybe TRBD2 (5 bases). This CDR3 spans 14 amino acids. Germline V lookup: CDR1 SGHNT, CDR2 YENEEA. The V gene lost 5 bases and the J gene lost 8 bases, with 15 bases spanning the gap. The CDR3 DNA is TGTGCCAGCAGCCCTAACGGGGTGATGGGGGAGCTGTTTTTT. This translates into CASSPNGVMGELFF.

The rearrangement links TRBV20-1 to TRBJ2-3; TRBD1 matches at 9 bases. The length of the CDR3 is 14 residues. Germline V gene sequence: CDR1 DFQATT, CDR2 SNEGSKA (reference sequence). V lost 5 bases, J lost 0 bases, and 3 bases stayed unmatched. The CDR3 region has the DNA TGCAGTGCTGGTGACAGGGGGAGCACAGATACGCAGTATTTT. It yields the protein CSAGDRGSTDTQYF.

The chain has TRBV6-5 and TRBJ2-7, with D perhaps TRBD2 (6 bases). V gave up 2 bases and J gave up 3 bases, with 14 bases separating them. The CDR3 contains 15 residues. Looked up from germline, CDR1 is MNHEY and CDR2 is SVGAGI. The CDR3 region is CASSYRFGGSYEQYF. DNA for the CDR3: TGTGCCAGCAGTTACAGATTTGGGGGGAGCTACGAGCAGTACTTC.

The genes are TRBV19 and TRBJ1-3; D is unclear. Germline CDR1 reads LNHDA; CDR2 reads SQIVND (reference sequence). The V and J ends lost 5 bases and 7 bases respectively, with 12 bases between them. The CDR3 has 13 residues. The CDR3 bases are TGTGCCAGTAGTCCCATGGCCTGGAACACCATATATTTT. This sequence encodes CASSPMAWNTIYF.

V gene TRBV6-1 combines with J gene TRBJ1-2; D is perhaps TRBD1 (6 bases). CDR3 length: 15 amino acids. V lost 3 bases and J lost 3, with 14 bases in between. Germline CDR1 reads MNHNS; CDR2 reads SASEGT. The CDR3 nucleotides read TGTGCCAGCAGTGATCCTGGCAGGGGTTACTATGGCTACACCTTC. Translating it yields CASSDPGRGYYGYTF.

The CDR3, as DNA: TGTGCCAGCAGCACGACGACTCCCACCGGGGAGCTGTTTTTT. Translated: CASSTTTPTGELFF. The rearrangement uses TRBV3-1 (or the pseudogene TRBV3-2) and TRBJ2-2; D call uncertain. This CDR3 is 14 amino acids long. With 5 bases removed from V and 4 bases from J, the gap between germline ends came to 11 bases. CDR1 and CDR2 (germline): LGHDT, YNNKEL (reference sequence).

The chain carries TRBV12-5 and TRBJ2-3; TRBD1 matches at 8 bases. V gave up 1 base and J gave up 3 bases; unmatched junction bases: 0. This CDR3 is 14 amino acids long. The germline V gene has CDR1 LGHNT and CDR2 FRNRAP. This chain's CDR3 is CASGLGQGTDTQYF. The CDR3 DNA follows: TGTGCTAGTGGTTTGGGACAGGGGACAGATACGCAGTATTTT.

CDR3 residues: CASSLTPWASGDTGELFF. The CDR3 nucleotides are TGTGCCAGCAGCTTAACGCCCTGGGCTAGCGGGGACACCGGGGAGCTGTTTTTT. The chain has TRBV28 and TRBJ2-2; 9 bases line up with TRBD2. Germline trimming cut 6 bases from V and 3 bases from J; bases unmatched to any gene: 14. From germline, CDR1 is MDHEN and CDR2 SYDVKM. The CDR3 consists of 18 residues.

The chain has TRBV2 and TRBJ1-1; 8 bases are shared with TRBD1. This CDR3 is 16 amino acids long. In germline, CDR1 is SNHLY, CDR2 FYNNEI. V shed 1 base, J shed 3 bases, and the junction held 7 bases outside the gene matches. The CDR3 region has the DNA TGTGCCAGCAGTGAAGTAGGCAGGGGGCCGGACACTGAAGCTTTCTTT. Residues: CASSEVGRGPDTEAFF.

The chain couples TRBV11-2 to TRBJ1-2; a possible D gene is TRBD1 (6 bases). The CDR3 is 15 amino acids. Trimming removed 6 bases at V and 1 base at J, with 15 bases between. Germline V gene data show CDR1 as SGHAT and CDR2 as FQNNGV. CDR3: CASRIPRGGNYGYTF. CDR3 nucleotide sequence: TGTGCCAGCAGGATACCCAGGGGTGGTAACTATGGCTACACCTTC.

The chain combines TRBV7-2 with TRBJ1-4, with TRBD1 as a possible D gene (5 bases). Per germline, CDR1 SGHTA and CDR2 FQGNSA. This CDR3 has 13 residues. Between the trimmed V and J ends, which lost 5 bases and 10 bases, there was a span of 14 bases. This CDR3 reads CASSPETGGKLFF. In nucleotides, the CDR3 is TGTGCCAGCAGCCCCGAAACCGGGGGAAAACTGTTTTTT.

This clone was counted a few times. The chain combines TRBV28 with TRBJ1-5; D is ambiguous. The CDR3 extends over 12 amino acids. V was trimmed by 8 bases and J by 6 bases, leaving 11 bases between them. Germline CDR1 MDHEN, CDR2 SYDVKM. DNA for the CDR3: TGTGCCAGCGGGAGGTCTAGTCAGCCCCAGCATTTT. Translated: CASGRSSQPQHF.

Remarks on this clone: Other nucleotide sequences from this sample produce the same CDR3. For the CDR3, the DNA is TGCGCCAGCAGCACGGGACAGAACACTGAAGCTTTCTTT. It is translated as CASSTGQNTEAFF. The rearrangement joins TRBV5-1 to TRBJ1-1; D possibly corresponds to TRBD1 (6 bases). From germline, CDR1 is SGHRS and CDR2 YFSETQ. Trimming took off 4 bases at V and 1 base at J, with 8 bases between the two ends. The CDR3 runs 13 residues.

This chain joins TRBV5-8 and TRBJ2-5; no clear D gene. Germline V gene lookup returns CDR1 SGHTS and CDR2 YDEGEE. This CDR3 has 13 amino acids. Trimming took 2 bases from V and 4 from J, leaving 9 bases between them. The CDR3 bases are TGTGCCAGCAGCTTCTACTCTGGAGAGACCCAGTACTTC. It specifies CASSFYSGETQYF.

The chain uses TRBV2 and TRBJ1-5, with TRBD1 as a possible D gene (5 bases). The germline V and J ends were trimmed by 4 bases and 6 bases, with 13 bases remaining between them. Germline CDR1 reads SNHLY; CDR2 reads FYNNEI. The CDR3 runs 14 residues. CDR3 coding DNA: TGTGCCAGCAGTGGAGATCAGGGCTTTCAGCCCCAGCATTTT. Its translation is CASSGDQGFQPQHF.

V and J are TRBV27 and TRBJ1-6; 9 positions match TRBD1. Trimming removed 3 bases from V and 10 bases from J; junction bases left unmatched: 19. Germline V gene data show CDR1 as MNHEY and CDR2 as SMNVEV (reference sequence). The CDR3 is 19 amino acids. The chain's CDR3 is CASSFEIGIRTGVGSPLHF. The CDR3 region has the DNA TGTGCCAGCAGTTTCGAAATAGGGATCAGGACAGGGGTGGGGTCACCCCTCCACTTT.

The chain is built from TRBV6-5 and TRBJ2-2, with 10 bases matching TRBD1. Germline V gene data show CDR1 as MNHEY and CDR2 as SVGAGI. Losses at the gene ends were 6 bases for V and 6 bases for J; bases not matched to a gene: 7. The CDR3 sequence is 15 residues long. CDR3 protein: CASSDRGLSAGELFF. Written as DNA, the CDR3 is TGTGCCAGCAGCGACAGGGGGCTGTCGGCCGGGGAGCTGTTTTTT.

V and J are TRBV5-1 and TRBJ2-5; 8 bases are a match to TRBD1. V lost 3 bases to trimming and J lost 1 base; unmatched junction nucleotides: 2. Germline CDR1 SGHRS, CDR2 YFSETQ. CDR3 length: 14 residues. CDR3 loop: CASSSTGGQETQYF. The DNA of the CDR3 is TGCGCCAGCAGCTCAACAGGGGGCCAAGAGACCCAGTACTTC.

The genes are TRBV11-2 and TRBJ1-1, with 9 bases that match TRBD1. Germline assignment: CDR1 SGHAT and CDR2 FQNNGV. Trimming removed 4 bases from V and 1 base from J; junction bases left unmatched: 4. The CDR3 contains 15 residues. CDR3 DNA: TGTGCCAGCAGCTCGAAGACAGGGGGGAACACTGAAGCTTTCTTT. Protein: CASSSKTGGNTEAFF.

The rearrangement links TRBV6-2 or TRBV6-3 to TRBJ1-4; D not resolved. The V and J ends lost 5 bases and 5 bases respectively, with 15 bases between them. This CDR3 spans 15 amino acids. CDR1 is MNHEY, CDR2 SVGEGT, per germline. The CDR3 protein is CASSEIGITNEKLFF. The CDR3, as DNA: TGTGCCAGCAGTGAGATCGGGATTACCAATGAAAAACTGTTTTTT.

CDR3 loop: CASSLLTGDNSPLHF. CDR3 nucleotide sequence: TGCGCCAGCAGCCTCTTGACAGGGGATAATTCACCCCTCCACTTT. The chain couples TRBV5-1 to TRBJ1-6; TRBD1 agrees at 8 bases. CDR1 is SGHRS, CDR2 YFSETQ, per germline. The CDR3 contains 15 residues. Germline trimming cut 4 bases from V and 5 bases from J; bases unmatched to any gene: 5.

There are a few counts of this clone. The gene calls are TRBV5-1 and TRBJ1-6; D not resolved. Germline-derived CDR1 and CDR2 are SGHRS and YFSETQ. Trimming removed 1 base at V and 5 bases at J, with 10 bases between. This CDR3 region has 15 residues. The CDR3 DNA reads TGCGCCAGCAGCTTGTCCAGGACTCATAATTCACCCCTCCACTTT. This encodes CASSLSRTHNSPLHF. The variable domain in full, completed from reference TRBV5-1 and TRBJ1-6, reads KAGVTQTPRYLIKTRGQQVTLSCSPISGHRSVSWYQQTPGQGLQFLFEYFSETQRNKGNFPGRFSGRQFSNSRSEMNVSTLELGDSALYLCASSLSRTHNSPLHFGNGTRLTVT.

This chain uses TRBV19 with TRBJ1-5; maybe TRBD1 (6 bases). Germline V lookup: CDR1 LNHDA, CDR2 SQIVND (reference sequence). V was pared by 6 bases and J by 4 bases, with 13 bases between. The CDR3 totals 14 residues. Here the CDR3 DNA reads TGTGCCAGTAGGAACAGGGTAGGGAATCAGCCCCAGCATTTT. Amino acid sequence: CASRNRVGNQPQHF. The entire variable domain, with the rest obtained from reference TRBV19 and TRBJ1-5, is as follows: DGGITQSPKYLFRKEGQNVTLSCEQNLNHDAMYWYRQDPGQGLRLIYYSQIVNDFQKGDIAEGYSVSREKKESFPLTVTSAQKNPTAFYLCASRNRVGNQPQHFGDGTRLSIL.

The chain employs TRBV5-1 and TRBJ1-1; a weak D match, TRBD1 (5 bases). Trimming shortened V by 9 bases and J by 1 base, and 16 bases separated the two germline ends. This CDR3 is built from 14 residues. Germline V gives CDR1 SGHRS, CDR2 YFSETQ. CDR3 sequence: CATTIGGPNTEAFF. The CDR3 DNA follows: TGCGCCACCACAATCGGGGGTCCGAACACTGAAGCTTTCTTT.